This T cell receptor beta chain was captured in a study of blood T cells in healthy people across ages. There are a few counts of this clonotype. PCR was performed a second time for about 6 to 12 cycles using a sample-barcoded 5' primer and a J-beta primer mix. TCRdb re-called the 5' RACE reads through MiXCR, storing one row per CDR3 protein. This sample has about 1.8 million distinct CDR3 sequences, with approximately 50% found just once. The CDR3 has 13 residues. CDR1 DFQATT and CDR2 SNEGSKA come from the germline V gene (reference sequence). V lost 3 bases and J lost 3, with 11 bases in between. The TCR sequence derives from a woman aged 40 to 55 in good health. The chain uses TRBV20-1 and TRBJ2-5; tentative D call: TRBD2 (6 bases). What was sequenced was blood. CDR3 amino acids: CSASAGFEETQYF. The CDR3, as DNA: TGCAGTGCTAGCGCGGGGTTCGAAGAGACCCAGTACTTC.